Below are 10 T cell receptor beta chains sequenced from a single sample in a study of radiation and T cells in renal cell carcinoma (dated by TCRdb to about 2020). Libraries came from the immunoSEQ multiplex PCR assay. Here the immuneACCESS table is served through TCRdb, limited to in-frame sequences with V and J called. Missing clones are a known gap in these copies; in checked studies unresolved V genes cover under half, and the rest lacks a known reason. Recorded for this sample are 140,000 or so clones; roughly 88% of them occurred a single time. The ten largest clones represent about 12% of the sample. In the paper's terms, the time point label means: baseline pretreatment blood. This specimen's treatment or condition label, interpreted: 15 Gy SBRT to primary tumor, nephrectomy 4 weeks later. The sample in question was blood, obtained from a patient whose treatment included radiotherapy and nephrectomy. The origin of the receptors is a woman between 50 and 59 years old with renal cell carcinoma.

The chain recombines TRBV14 with TRBJ2-6; D uncertain. The CDR3 runs to 18 residues. Deletions cut 1 base from V and 0 bases from J, with 13 bases between. Germline V gene data show CDR1 as SGHDN and CDR2 as FVKESK. Written as DNA, the CDR3 is TGTGCCAGCAGCCAAGTAGTCGCCAGTCCCTCTGGGGCCAACGTCCTGACTTTC. Translated, it gives CASSQVVASPSGANVLTF.

This clone was counted a single time. CDR3 DNA sequence: TGTGCCAGCAGTGAACCTTCGATAATAACAGATACGCAGTATTTT. Its protein is CASSEPSIITDTQYF. The rearrangement joins TRBV6-1 to TRBJ2-3, with D uncertain. CDR1 and CDR2 (germline): MNHNS, SASEGT. Trimming removed 2 bases from V and 3 bases from J, with 12 bases in between. This CDR3 has 15 amino acids.

CDR3: CASSVGTGPPYEQYF. The CDR3 DNA follows: TGCGCCAGCAGTGTCGGGACAGGCCCACCCTACGAGCAGTACTTC. This sequence joins TRBV10-2 and TRBJ2-7, with 8 nucleotides matching TRBD1. CDR3 length: 15 amino acids. Germline values: CDR1 WSHSY, CDR2 SAAADI. The trim removed 4 bases at V and 2 bases at J, leaving 7 bases unmatched.

The V and J genes are TRBV5-1 and TRBJ1-4; 7 bases match TRBD1. The length of the CDR3 is 17 residues. CDR1 and CDR2 from the germline V gene are SGHRS and YFSETQ. V was pared by 3 bases and J by 7 bases, with 15 bases of the junction left unmatched. The CDR3 here is CASSSNGLQGLGEKLFF. The CDR3, as DNA: TGCGCCAGCAGCTCTAACGGCTTACAGGGGTTGGGTGAAAAACTGTTTTTT.

Only one count was recorded for this clone. The V and J genes are TRBV29-1 and TRBJ2-5; possible D gene TRBD1, 6 bases. Trimming pared 7 bases from V and 7 bases from J, leaving 16 bases between. Germline values: CDR1 SQVTM, CDR2 ANQGSEA. The CDR3 sequence is 12 residues long. The CDR3 region has the DNA TGCAGCGCCACAGGGTTAGGAGGGACCCAGTACTTC. Translated: CSATGLGGTQYF.

The J gene is TRBJ1-1, the V gene TRBV6-1; D possibly corresponds to TRBD1 (5 bases). The CDR3 runs to 12 residues. V lost 7 bases to trimming and J lost 6 bases, with 12 bases between them. CDR1 is MNHNS, CDR2 SASEGT, per germline. This chain's CDR3 is CASIGGIPEAFF. The CDR3 DNA is TGTGCCAGCATTGGGGGGATACCTGAAGCTTTCTTT.

This sequence joins TRBV7-8 and TRBJ2-5; 11 nucleotides line up with TRBD2. The CDR3 loop spans 16 amino acids. The ends lost 2 bases at V and 7 bases at J; junction bases unmatched: 9. Germline values: CDR1 SGHVS, CDR2 FQNEAQ. The CDR3 is CASSLFSGGAGVTQYF. CDR3 nucleotide sequence: TGTGCCAGCAGCTTATTTAGCGGGGGGGCCGGGGTGACCCAGTACTTC.

The CDR3 region has the DNA TGTGCCAGCAGCCAAGATCGATATGCGGGGGGAAAGACCCAGTACTTC. This sequence encodes CASSQDRYAGGKTQYF. This chain joins TRBV4-2 and TRBJ2-5, with 8 nucleotides matching TRBD2. V shed 0 bases, J shed 6 bases, and the junction held 9 bases outside the gene matches. The length of the CDR3 is 16 residues. CDR1 and CDR2 from the germline V gene are LGHNA and YNFKEQ.

V is TRBV29-1 and J is TRBJ2-7; perhaps D is TRBD1 or TRBD2 (5 bases each). Germline loops: CDR1 SQVTM, CDR2 ANQGSEA. V lost 4 bases and J 5 bases, leaving 24 bases between the germline ends. The CDR3 has 16 amino acids. This CDR3 is CSVARGGRLLLDEQYF. CDR3 nucleotides: TGCAGCGTTGCTCGTGGGGGAAGGTTATTGTTGGACGAGCAGTACTTC.

The chain is built from TRBV21-1 and TRBJ1-5. TRBV21-1 counts as a pseudogene. The CDR3 length is 17 residues. The CDR3 spells CASSKEVTSYSNQPQHF. The CDR3 DNA follows: TGTGCCAGCAGCAAAGAGGTTACATCTTATAGCAATCAGCCCCAGCATTTT.